This T cell receptor beta chain was profiled in a study of beta chain features in type 1 diabetes. The investigators reverse transcribed all of the isolated RNA, so they sequenced expressed TCRB transcripts. Clones were sequenced by immunoSEQ multiplex PCR, and TCRdb holds only the in-frame ones, with some missing. The data show 400,000 to 600,000 clones, with 30% seen just once and almost 0.065% held by the top ten. In its sample, this clone was seen a few times. Looked up from germline, CDR1 is MDHEN and CDR2 is SYDVKM. The germline V and J ends were trimmed by 3 bases and 0 bases, with 15 bases remaining between them. CDR3 length: 16 residues.

The sample consisted of naive CD4+ T cells from blood. The chain links TRBV28 to TRBJ2-7; no definite D call. The receptor was isolated from a young man in good health. DNA of the CDR3: TGTGCCAGCAGTTTTGTGCCGCAAAGTGGCTCCTACGAGCAGTACTTC. Translated: CASSFVPQSGSYEQYF.